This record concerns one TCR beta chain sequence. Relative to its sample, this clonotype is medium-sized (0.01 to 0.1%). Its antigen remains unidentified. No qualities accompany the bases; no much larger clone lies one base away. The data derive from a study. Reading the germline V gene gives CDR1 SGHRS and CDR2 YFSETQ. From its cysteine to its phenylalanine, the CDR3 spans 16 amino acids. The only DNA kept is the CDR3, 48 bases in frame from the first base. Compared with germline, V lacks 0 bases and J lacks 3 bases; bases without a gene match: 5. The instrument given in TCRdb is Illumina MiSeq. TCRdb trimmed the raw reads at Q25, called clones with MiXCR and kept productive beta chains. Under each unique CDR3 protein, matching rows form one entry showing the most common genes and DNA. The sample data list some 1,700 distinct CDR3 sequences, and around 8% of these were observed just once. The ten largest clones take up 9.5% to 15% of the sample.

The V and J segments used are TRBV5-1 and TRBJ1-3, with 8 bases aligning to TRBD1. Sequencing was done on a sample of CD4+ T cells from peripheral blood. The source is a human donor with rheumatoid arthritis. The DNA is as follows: TGCGCCAGCAGCTTGGTTGGACAGGGAATTGGAAACACCATATATTTT. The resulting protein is CASSLVGQGIGNTIYF.